This T cell receptor (beta chain) was sequenced in a study of T-cell reconstitution after alpha-beta-depleted transplantation in children. Unique molecular identifiers were incorporated when the TCRbeta library was constructed. MiXCR was run by TCRdb on the PCR reads, yielding one entry per CDR3 protein. This table holds 200,000 to 300,000 distinct CDR3 sequences, around 12% found once. CDR1 and CDR2 (germline): MNHEY, SVGEGT. Between the trimmed V and J ends, which lost 3 bases and 3 bases, there was a span of 17 bases. The CDR3 length is 16 residues. Many counts were recorded for this clonotype. This sequence was found in a human donor who donated a stem cell graft to a child with acute lymphoblastic leukemia. The sequences come from PBMCs from the stem cell graft donor, collected from the stem cell graft. The chain is built from TRBV6-2 or TRBV6-3 and TRBJ2-5; possible D gene TRBD1, 6 bases. CDR3 amino acids: CASSYVSGTHEETQYF. The CDR3 DNA is TGTGCCAGCAGTTATGTTTCGGGGACACACGAAGAGACCCAGTACTTC.